This entry lists 4 T cell receptor beta chains sequenced from one sample in a study of molecular identifiers for immune sequencing clone quantification. MiXCR, run by TCRdb on the PCR reads, gives a single entry per CDR3 protein. The table has about 510,000 distinct CDR3 sequences, around 21% seen once. The material sequenced was naive CD8+ T cells from blood, with Jurkat cell RNA spiked in. The subset was: FACS-sorted CD8+CD4-CCR7+CD45RA+ naive T cells. These receptors all come from a human donor in good health. Some libraries in this study had Jurkat cell RNA spiked in.

This clonotype was counted ten times or more. The rearrangement joins TRBV7-2 to TRBJ2-5; the D gene is possibly TRBD1 (6 bases). The CDR3 has 13 amino acids. Germline V lookup: CDR1 SGHTA, CDR2 FQGNSA. V was trimmed by 1 base and J by 12 bases, leaving 15 bases between them. The CDR3 DNA is TGTGCCAGCAGCTTAGTGGGACACCAAGTGGAGTACTTC. It encodes CASSLVGHQVEYF.

Comment on this clonotype: One end of the junction varies from germline; a read error may be responsible. The chain carries TRBV4-3 and TRBJ2-1; 7 positions match TRBD2. The CDR3 covers 17 residues. The germline V gene encodes CDR1 LGHNA and CDR2 YSLEER. The CDR3 loop reads CASSQDNSAGPYNERFF. In DNA, the CDR3 is TGCGCCAGCAGCCAAGATAACTCAGCGGGGCCTTACAATGAGCGGTTCTTC.

The chain combines TRBV19 with TRBJ2-3; D is unresolved. Germline V gives CDR1 LNHDA, CDR2 SQIVND (reference sequence). The length of the CDR3 is 16 residues. V was shortened by 0 bases and J by 6 bases, with 16 bases between the two germline ends. CDR3 amino acids: CASSIDDGTRHDTQYF. The DNA of the CDR3 is TGTGCCAGTAGTATAGATGACGGCACGAGACACGATACGCAGTATTTT.

This clonotype was counted only a few times. At one end the junction does not follow the germline gene, possibly because of a read error. V and J are TRBV20-1 and TRBJ2-3; D tentatively fits TRBD1 or TRBD2 (5 bases each). Germline CDR1 and CDR2: DFQATT and SNEGSKA (reference sequence). There are 15 residues in the CDR3. The CDR3 region is CSAPKAQGRTDTQCF. CDR3 DNA sequence: TGCAGTGCTCCCAAGGCGCAGGGACGCACAGATACGCAGTGTTTT.